The 30 T cell receptor beta chains below come from one sample, sequenced in a study of blood T cell repertoires in COVID-19. Profiled with immunoSEQ multiplex PCR; TCRdb holds only in-frame clones, not every one. Among approximately 390,000 clones, approximately 89% were seen once, and the ten largest hold approximately 2.4%. Sample: peripheral blood. Receptors were obtained from a woman aged 55-70 years with COVID-19, enrolled during active disease.

The rearrangement joins TRBV10-1 to TRBJ1-1; 10 bases are a match to TRBD1. This CDR3 is 20 amino acids long. The V segment lost 0 bases and the J segment 2 bases; nucleotides outside the gene matches: 15. Per the germline V gene, CDR1 is WNHNN and CDR2 is SYGVQD (reference sequence). The chain's CDR3 is CASSESRRDRGTVVNTEAFF. In DNA form, the CDR3 reads TGCGCCAGCAGTGAGTCGCGTCGGGACAGGGGAACTGTTGTTAACACTGAAGCTTTCTTT.

The chain is built from TRBV4-2 and TRBJ2-5; 10 positions agree with TRBD2. The V and J ends lost 0 bases and 5 bases, in that order; junction bases with no gene match: 9. Germline values: CDR1 LGHNA, CDR2 YNFKEQ. The CDR3 has 17 residues. DNA of the CDR3: TGTGCCAGCAGCCAAGATATTAGCGGGGGGCCTAGCGAGACCCAGTACTTC. The encoded protein is CASSQDISGGPSETQYF.

The chain has TRBV10-1 and TRBJ1-6; D possibly corresponds to TRBD1 (6 bases). Trimming pared 4 bases from V and 7 bases from J, leaving 11 bases between. Germline values: CDR1 WNHNN, CDR2 SYGVQD (reference sequence). The CDR3 totals 14 residues. CDR3 sequence (DNA): TGCGCCAGCAGTGCAGACAGGTTCAATTCACCCCTCCACTTT. This encodes CASSADRFNSPLHF.

The V and J genes are TRBV14 and TRBJ1-2; D remains ambiguous. This CDR3 comprises 14 residues. Trimming shortened V by 1 base and J by 8 bases, and 14 bases separated the two germline ends. Germline CDR1 is SGHDN and CDR2 is FVKESK. The CDR3 spells CASSQGQGGGGYTF. CDR3 nucleotides: TGTGCCAGCAGCCAAGGTCAAGGCGGCGGGGGCTACACCTTC. The full variable domain, rest sourced from reference TRBV14 and TRBJ1-2, is EAGVTQFPSHSVIEKGQTVTLRCDPISGHDNLYWYRRVMGKEIKFLLHFVKESKQDESGMPNNRFLAERTGGTYSTLKVQPAELEDSGVYFCASSQGQGGGGYTFGSGTRLTVV.

The gene calls are TRBV18 and TRBJ2-7; 7 nucleotides line up with TRBD1. J gave up 3 bases and V 4 bases, and 3 bases lay outside the gene matches. The CDR3 extends over 13 amino acids. Germline CDR1 reads KGHSH; CDR2 reads LQKENI. The CDR3 is CASSQGQSYEQYF. In DNA, the CDR3 is TGTGCCAGCTCACAGGGACAGAGCTACGAGCAGTACTTC.

To note about this clone: The germline gene is not matched at one end of the junction; a read error may be the cause. The rearrangement joins TRBV7-7 to TRBJ2-1; 8 bases map to TRBD2. The CDR3 consists of 15 residues. Looked up from germline, CDR1 is SSHAT and CDR2 is FNYEAQ (reference sequence). The CDR3 sequence: CASSLESGGNNEQFF. Here the CDR3 DNA reads TGTGCTAGCAGCCTAGAGAGCGGGGGTAACAATGAGCAGTTCTTC.

The chain combines TRBV5-1 with TRBJ1-2; D gene unclear. Looked up from germline, CDR1 is SGHRS and CDR2 is YFSETQ. CDR3 length: 13 amino acids. V was trimmed by 4 bases and J by 7 bases, leaving 14 bases between them. This CDR3 reads CASSPNSGGGYTF. The CDR3 DNA follows: TGCGCCAGCAGCCCAAACTCGGGAGGTGGCTACACCTTC.

V and J are TRBV19 and TRBJ1-2; D perhaps matches TRBD1 (5 bases). Looked up from germline, CDR1 is LNHDA and CDR2 is SQIVND (reference sequence). The CDR3 sequence is 12 residues long. V lost 8 bases and J 7 bases, leaving 14 bases between the germline ends. This chain's CDR3 is CASQAGFSGYTF. CDR3 sequence (DNA): TGTGCCAGTCAGGCAGGGTTCTCTGGCTACACCTTC.

This clone has just a few counts. The J gene is TRBJ2-3, the V gene TRBV25-1; weak D call: TRBD1 (5 bases). Germline V gives CDR1 MGHDK, CDR2 SYGVNS. The CDR3 contains 13 residues. The germline V and J ends were trimmed by 6 bases and 9 bases, with 16 bases remaining between them. The CDR3 nucleotides read TGTGCCAGCAGGGTAGGGGCTGGGGTGACGCAGTATTTT. Amino acid sequence: CASRVGAGVTQYF.

The rearrangement joins TRBV7-2 to TRBJ2-6; tentative D call: TRBD1 (5 bases). Per the germline V gene, CDR1 is SGHTA and CDR2 is FQGNSA. This CDR3 spans 15 amino acids. The V end was cut by 11 bases, the J end by 0 bases, with 14 bases between. The CDR3 bases are TGTGCCCCCAGGGCTGCTAGCTCTGGGGCCAACGTCCTGACTTTC. It codes for CAPRAASSGANVLTF.

This rearrangement joins TRBV7-3 to TRBJ2-1; 9 bases line up with TRBD2. Trimming cost V 2 bases and J 5 bases; bases outside gene matches: 4. The CDR3 is made up of 15 amino acids. Germline CDR1 and CDR2: SGHTA and FQGTGA. The DNA for the CDR3 is TGTGCCAGCAGCTTAGGCCTAGCGGGAAACAATGAGCAGTTCTTC. Translated: CASSLGLAGNNEQFF.

The rearrangement joins TRBV19 to TRBJ2-1, with 9 bases identical to TRBD2. Looked up from germline, CDR1 is LNHDA and CDR2 is SQIVND (reference sequence). This CDR3 has 14 amino acids. V lost 5 bases, J lost 7 bases, and 6 bases stayed unmatched. The CDR3 coding sequence is TGTGCCAGTAGTCCCGCGGGGGGGCGGAATGAGCAGTTCTTC. This codes for CASSPAGGRNEQFF.

The chain couples TRBV15 to TRBJ1-1; TRBD1 matches at 10 bases. The CDR3 has 17 amino acids. Germline V gene data show CDR1 as LNHNV and CDR2 as YYDKDF (reference sequence). V lost 1 base to trimming and J lost 0 bases; unmatched junction nucleotides: 5. CDR3 nucleotide sequence: TGTGCCACCAGCAGAGGGGGACAGGGGAGAATGAACACTGAAGCTTTCTTT. Translation gives CATSRGGQGRMNTEAFF.

The J gene is TRBJ1-1, the V gene TRBV19; TRBD1 matches 9 bases. CDR3 length equals 14 residues. CDR1 and CDR2 from the germline V gene are LNHDA and SQIVND (reference sequence). V dropped 7 bases and J dropped 1; count of bases not matched to a gene: 4. The DNA of the CDR3 is TGTGCCAGTAAAACGGACAGGGGGAACACTGAAGCTTTCTTT. This translates into CASKTDRGNTEAFF.

The chain combines TRBV6-5 with TRBJ2-5; D is unclear. Germline V gene sequence: CDR1 MNHEY, CDR2 SVGAGI. The CDR3 runs to 14 residues. V dropped 5 bases and J dropped 1 base, with 11 bases sitting between them. The CDR3 spells CASSPSWLQETQYF. DNA for the CDR3: TGTGCCAGCAGTCCCTCCTGGCTCCAAGAGACCCAGTACTTC.

This clone was seen just once. The J gene is TRBJ1-3, the V gene TRBV19, with D perhaps TRBD1 (6 bases). Germline lookup yields CDR1 LNHDA and CDR2 SQIVND (reference sequence). The V end was cut by 6 bases, the J end by 0 bases, with 9 bases between. CDR3 length: 14 residues. CDR3 DNA sequence: TGTGCCAGTAGATCAGGGGCCTCTGGAAACACCATATATTTT. The encoded protein is CASRSGASGNTIYF.

The chain links TRBV28 to TRBJ2-3, with 10 positions matching TRBD2. V lost 6 bases, J lost 6 bases, and 12 bases stayed unmatched. Per germline, CDR1 MDHEN and CDR2 SYDVKM. The CDR3 spans 16 residues. DNA for the CDR3: TGTGCCAGCAGGTCTTTTAAGCGGGGGGGCGGGGATACGCAGTATTTT. Its translation is CASRSFKRGGGDTQYF.

J is TRBJ2-5 and V is TRBV24-1; TRBD2 is a possible D gene (5 bases). Germline V lookup: CDR1 KGHDR, CDR2 SFDVKD. The CDR3 covers 13 residues. Trimming took off 3 bases at V and 5 bases at J, with 9 bases between the two ends. DNA for the CDR3: TGTGCCACCAGTGATAGTTGGGAGGAGACCCAGTACTTC. It codes for CATSDSWEETQYF.

V is TRBV4-1 and J is TRBJ1-2, with a tentative D call TRBD1 (6 bases). Germline-derived CDR1 and CDR2 are MGHRA and YSYEKL. V gave up 2 bases and J gave up 2 bases, with 12 bases separating them. CDR3 size: 15 residues. The CDR3 here is CASSQTGQSNYGYTF. The CDR3 nucleotides read TGCGCCAGCAGCCAAACCGGACAGTCAAACTATGGCTACACCTTC.

The V and J genes are TRBV20-1 and TRBJ2-3; perhaps TRBD2 as D (5 bases). V was clipped by 6 bases and J by 6 bases, with 10 bases between them. There are 11 residues in the CDR3. CDR1 is DFQATT and CDR2 is SNEGSKA in the germline V gene (reference sequence). CDR3 sequence reads: CSAKTGDTQYF. The CDR3 bases are TGCAGTGCCAAAACGGGGGATACGCAGTATTTT.

J is TRBJ1-5 and V is TRBV5-6; the D gene is possibly TRBD1 (5 bases). The CDR3 sequence is 15 residues long. V lost 4 bases to trimming and J lost 4 bases, with 15 bases between them. Germline values: CDR1 SGHDT, CDR2 YYEEEE. The CDR3 reads CASSQLGRENQPQHF. CDR3 sequence (DNA): TGTGCCAGCAGCCAACTGGGACGGGAGAATCAGCCCCAGCATTTT.

V is TRBV27 and J is TRBJ1-2; 11 nucleotides match TRBD1. The CDR3 sequence is 12 residues long. J gave up 8 bases and V 8 bases, and 4 bases lay outside the gene matches. Germline CDR1 is MNHEY and CDR2 is SMNVEV (reference sequence). The CDR3 loop reads CASRGQGDGYTF. The CDR3 DNA is TGTGCCAGCCGGGGACAGGGGGACGGCTACACCTTC.

This rearrangement joins TRBV19 to TRBJ1-1, with a possible D match to TRBD1 (5 bases). The CDR3 is 14 residues long. Germline V lookup: CDR1 LNHDA, CDR2 SQIVND (reference sequence). The V and J ends lost 8 bases and 4 bases respectively, with 17 bases between them. In DNA, the CDR3 is TGTGCCAGTCACCGAGGCAGGGTCATCACTGAAGCTTTCTTT. Its protein product is CASHRGRVITEAFF.

V and J are TRBV5-1 and TRBJ2-1, with 7 nucleotides matching TRBD2. The CDR3 is 13 residues long. V trimming: 3 bases; J trimming: 7 bases; junction bases outside the gene matches: 4. The V gene's germline CDR1 is SGHRS and CDR2 YFSETQ. CDR3 coding DNA: TGCGCCAGCAGCTCGCAAGCGGGAAATGAGCAGTTCTTC. Its protein product is CASSSQAGNEQFF.

This rearrangement joins TRBV2 to TRBJ2-3; 8 nucleotides match TRBD2. V was pared by 1 base and J by 2 bases, with 2 bases of the junction left unmatched. Germline values: CDR1 SNHLY, CDR2 FYNNEI. This CDR3 is built from 15 residues. The CDR3 nucleotides read TGTGCCAGCAGTGAAGGTAGCGGGGTCACAGATACGCAGTATTTT. Protein: CASSEGSGVTDTQYF.

J is TRBJ1-2 and V is TRBV6-5; D might be TRBD1 (6 bases). CDR3 length: 14 amino acids. Germline V lookup: CDR1 MNHEY, CDR2 SVGAGI. Deletions cut 5 bases from V and 4 bases from J, with 14 bases between. The CDR3 sequence: CASSPLGRGYGYTF. The CDR3 DNA is TGTGCCAGCAGTCCCCTCGGCAGGGGCTATGGCTACACCTTC.

The rearrangement links TRBV9 to TRBJ2-2; TRBD1 might be the D (5 bases). V lost 0 bases, J lost 4 bases, and 10 bases lay in between. This CDR3 is 15 amino acids long. Germline V gives CDR1 SGDLS, CDR2 YYNGEE. The CDR3 loop reads CASSVGGHLTGELFF. CDR3 nucleotide sequence: TGTGCCAGCAGCGTAGGAGGACACCTCACCGGGGAGCTGTTTTTT. Variable domain in full (rest from reference TRBV9 and TRBJ2-2): DSGVTQTPKHLITATGQRVTLRCSPRSGDLSVYWYQQSLDQGLQFLIQYYNGEERAKGNILERFSAQQFPDLHSELNLSSLELGDSALYFCASSVGGHLTGELFFGEGSRLTVL.

The J gene is TRBJ1-2, the V gene TRBV6-1, with TRBD1 matching 10 bases. CDR1 MNHNS and CDR2 SASEGT come from the germline V gene. The CDR3 has 17 residues. V shed 4 bases, J shed 3 bases, and the junction held 11 bases outside the gene matches. This CDR3 reads CASSGRDRGPVDYGYTF. For the CDR3, the DNA is TGTGCCAGCAGTGGCCGGGACAGGGGCCCAGTAGACTATGGCTACACCTTC.

This clone has more than one count but fewer than ten. This chain uses TRBV12-3 or TRBV12-4 with TRBJ1-5; 10 bases map to TRBD1. Losses at the gene ends were 6 bases for V and 5 bases for J; bases not matched to a gene: 1. This CDR3 contains 13 residues. CDR3 amino acids: CASRGTGDQPQHF. CDR3 nucleotide sequence: TGTGCCAGCAGGGGGACAGGGGATCAGCCCCAGCATTTT.

This clone has just one count. The V call is TRBV27, the J call TRBJ2-1; 8 bases agree with TRBD1. Germline V gives CDR1 MNHEY, CDR2 SMNVEV (reference sequence). The CDR3 totals 15 residues. Germline trimming cut 7 bases from V and 3 bases from J; bases unmatched to any gene: 8. CDR3 bases: TGTGCCAGCAAAGGACAGGGCGTTATCTACAATGAGCAGTTCTTC. This encodes CASKGQGVIYNEQFF.